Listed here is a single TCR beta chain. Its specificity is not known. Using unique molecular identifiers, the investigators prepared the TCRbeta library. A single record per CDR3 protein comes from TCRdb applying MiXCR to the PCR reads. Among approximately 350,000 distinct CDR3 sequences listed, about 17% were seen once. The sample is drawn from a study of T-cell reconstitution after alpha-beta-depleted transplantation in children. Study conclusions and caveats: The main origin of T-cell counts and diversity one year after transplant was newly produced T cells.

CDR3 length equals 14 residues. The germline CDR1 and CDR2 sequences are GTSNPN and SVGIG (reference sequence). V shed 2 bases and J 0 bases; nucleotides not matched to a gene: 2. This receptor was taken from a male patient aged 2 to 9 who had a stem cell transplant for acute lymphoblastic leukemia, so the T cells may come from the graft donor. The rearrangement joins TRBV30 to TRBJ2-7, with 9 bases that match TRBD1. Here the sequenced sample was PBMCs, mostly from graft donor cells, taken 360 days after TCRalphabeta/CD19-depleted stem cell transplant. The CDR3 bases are TGTGCCTGGAGTTGGGACAGGGTCTCCTACGAGCAGTACTTC. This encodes CAWSWDRVSYEQYF.